Sequencing of this T cell receptor beta chain was carried out in a study of OX40 agonist ivuxolimab in advanced cancers. Generated by immunoSEQ multiplex PCR, the TCRdb table keeps only in-frame clones and is missing some. The profile shows roughly 75,000 clones, over 70% of them singletons. The CDR3 has 14 amino acids. Germline loops: CDR1 SGHNT, CDR2 YYREEE (reference sequence). Trimming shortened V by 4 bases and J by 5 bases, and 13 bases separated the two germline ends. Specimen: CD4+ or CD8+ T cells sorted from blood, collected in a trial of the OX40 agonist ivuxolimab. The chain is built from TRBV5-4 and TRBJ2-4, with no clear D. This receptor was identified in an adult with an advanced solid tumor such as melanoma, head and neck, liver or kidney cancer. CDR3 sequence: CASSQAYEENIQYF. The CDR3 nucleotides are TGTGCCAGCAGCCAAGCGTACGAGGAAAACATTCAGTACTTC.